This entry is about one T cell receptor (beta chain). Its binding antigen is unknown. The sample holds no much larger clone one base away, and base qualities are not on file. This sample stems from a study of T cell repertoires in cytomegalovirus infection (dated by TCRdb to about 2019). For context, the study as a whole: Alongside well-studied HLA-B-restricted epitopes, the peptide stimulations were aimed at recently identified HLA-C-restricted CMV epitopes, whose presentation resists viral immunomodulation. The HLA type of each donor mattered for the analysis, because public TCR beta signatures pointed to carriage of CMV infection along with the matching HLA type.

Via the germline V gene, CDR1 is MDHEN and CDR2 SYDVKM. V trim: 6 bases; J trim: 2 bases; unmatched bases: 16. Reading from cysteine to phenylalanine, the CDR3 counts 18 amino acids. Kept here is only the CDR3 DNA, which spans 54 bases and is read in frame from base 1. TCRdb records Illumina HiSeq 1500 as the sequencer. TCRdb redid the processing of the public reads, applying fastp at Q25 and MiXCR, and retained in-frame beta chains. A single entry per CDR3 protein holds the most common genes and DNA from its merged rows. This sample comprises 360,000 or so distinct CDR3 sequences, about 35% of them detected only once. Less than 15% of the sample is held by the ten biggest clonotypes. What the work shows at the level of the full study, not this receptor alone: In both this cohort and an independent roughly 400-donor cohort, the cumulative frequency of public TCR beta family members distinguished carriers of CMV infection plus the relevant HLA type. In the ex vivo response, HLA-C-restricted CMV-specific TCR beta clonotypes were dominant, and in two of eight donors the single most frequent clonotype came from this HLA-C-restricted group.

The treatment or condition label, as the study defines it: in vitro stimulation with specific CMV peptide epitopes to enrich CMV-specific T cells. The rearrangement joined TRBV28 to TRBJ2-3; 8 bases in the middle match TRBD2. This material consisted of cultured PBMCs, taken from culture after CMV antigen stimulation. The receptor's source is a human donor in good health (CMV status not recorded). Some clones in this sample may be carry-over from other donors' samples. CDR3 sequence: CASRPTRGRPPITDTQYF. The bases read TGTGCCAGCAGACCGACTCGCGGGAGGCCACCTATCACAGATACGCAGTATTTT.